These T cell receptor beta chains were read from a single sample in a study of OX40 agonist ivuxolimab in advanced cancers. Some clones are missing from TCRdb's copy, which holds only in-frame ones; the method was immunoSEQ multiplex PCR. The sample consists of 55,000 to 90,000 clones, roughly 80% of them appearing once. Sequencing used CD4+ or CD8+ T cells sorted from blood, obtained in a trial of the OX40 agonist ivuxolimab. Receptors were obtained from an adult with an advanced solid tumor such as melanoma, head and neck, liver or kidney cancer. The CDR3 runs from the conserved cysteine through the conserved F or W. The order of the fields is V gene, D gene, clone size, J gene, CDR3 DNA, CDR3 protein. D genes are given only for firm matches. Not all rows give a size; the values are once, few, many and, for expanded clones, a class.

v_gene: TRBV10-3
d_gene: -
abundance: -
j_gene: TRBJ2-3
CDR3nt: TGTGCCATCAGTGGGAGTGGGACCCAGGTCACAGATACGCAGTATTTT
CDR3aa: CAISGSGTQVTDTQYF

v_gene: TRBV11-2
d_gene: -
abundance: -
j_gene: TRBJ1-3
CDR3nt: TGTGCCAGCAGCTTAGGGGGCGTGATCTCTGGAAACACCATATATTTT
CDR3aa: CASSLGGVISGNTIYF

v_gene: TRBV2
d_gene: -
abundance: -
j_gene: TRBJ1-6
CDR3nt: TGTGCCAGCAGGGACGGAGGGACGGGAAATTCACCCCTCCACTTT
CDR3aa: CASRDGGTGNSPLHF

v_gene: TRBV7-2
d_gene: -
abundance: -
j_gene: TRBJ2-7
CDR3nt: TGTGCCAGCAGCTTAGCGGTTGGGGGCAGGGTACACGAGCAGTACTTC
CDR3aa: CASSLAVGGRVHEQYF

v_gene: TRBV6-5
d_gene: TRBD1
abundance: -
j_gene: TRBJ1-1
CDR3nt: TGTGCCAGCAGTGGGGACAGCAACCGGAACACTGAAGCTTTCTTT
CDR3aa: CASSGDSNRNTEAFF

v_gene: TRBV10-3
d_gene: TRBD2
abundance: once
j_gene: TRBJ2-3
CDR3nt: TGTGCCATCAGTGCGGGTCGGTCAGGACTAGCACAAATTACAGATACGCAGTATTTT
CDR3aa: CAISAGRSGLAQITDTQYF

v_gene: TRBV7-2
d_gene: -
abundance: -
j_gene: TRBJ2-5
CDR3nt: TGTGCCAGCAGCTTCCAAGAGACCCAGTACTTC
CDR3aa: CASSFQETQYF

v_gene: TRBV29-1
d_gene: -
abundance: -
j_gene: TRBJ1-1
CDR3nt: TGCAGCGTTGATCAGGGGATGAACACTGAAGCTTTCTTT
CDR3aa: CSVDQGMNTEAFF

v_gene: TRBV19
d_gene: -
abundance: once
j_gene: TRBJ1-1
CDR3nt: TGTGCCAGTAAACAGGGCTCGAACACTGAAGCTTTCTTT
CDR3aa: CASKQGSNTEAFF

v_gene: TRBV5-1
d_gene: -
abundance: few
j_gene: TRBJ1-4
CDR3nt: TGCGCCAGCAGCCTAGGACCCGGTAGTGAAAAACTGTTTTTT
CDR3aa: CASSLGPGSEKLFF

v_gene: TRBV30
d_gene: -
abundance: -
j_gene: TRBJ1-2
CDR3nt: TGTGCCTGGAGCCCCGGACCCTCCCTTGGCTACACCTTC
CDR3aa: CAWSPGPSLGYTF

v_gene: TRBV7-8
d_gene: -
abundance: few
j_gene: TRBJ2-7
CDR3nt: TGTGCCAGCAGCTTAGAGAGAACGGCTCCCCCGGGCGAGCAGTACTTC
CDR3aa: CASSLERTAPPGEQYF

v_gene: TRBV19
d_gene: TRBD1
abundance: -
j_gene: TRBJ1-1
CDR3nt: TGTGCCAGTACCCACAGGACAGGGGGCACTGAAGCTTTCTTT
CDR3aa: CASTHRTGGTEAFF

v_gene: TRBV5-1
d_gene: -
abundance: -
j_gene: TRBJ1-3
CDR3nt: TGCGCCAGCAGCTCGAGGGGAGTCTCTGGAAACACCATATATTTT
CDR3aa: CASSSRGVSGNTIYF

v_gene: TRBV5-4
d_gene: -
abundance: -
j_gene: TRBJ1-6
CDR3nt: TGTGCCAGCAGCTTAGTCAGGAATAATTCACCCCTCCACTTT
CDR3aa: CASSLVRNNSPLHF

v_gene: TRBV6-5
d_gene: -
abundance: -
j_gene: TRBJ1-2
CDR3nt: TGTGCCAGCAGTTTAGCGCTTGACCTCTATGGCTACACCTTC
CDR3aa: CASSLALDLYGYTF

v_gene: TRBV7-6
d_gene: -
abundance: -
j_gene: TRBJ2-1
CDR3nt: TGTGCCAGCAGCTTATTAAGAGACACTCATGAGCAGTTCTTC
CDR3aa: CASSLLRDTHEQFF

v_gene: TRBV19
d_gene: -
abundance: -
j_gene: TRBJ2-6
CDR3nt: TGTGCCAGTAGTATAGGCCGGGCTGCTGGGGCCAACGTCCTGACTTTC
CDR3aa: CASSIGRAAGANVLTF

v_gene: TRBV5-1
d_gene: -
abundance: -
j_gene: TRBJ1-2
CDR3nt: TGCGCCAGCAGCTTTGGGTTTAATTCTAACTATGGCTACACCTTC
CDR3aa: CASSFGFNSNYGYTF

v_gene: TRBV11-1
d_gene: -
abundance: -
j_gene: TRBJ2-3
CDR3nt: TGTGCCAGCAGCTTAGCGGCGGGGCCCACAGATACGCAGTATTTT
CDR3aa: CASSLAAGPTDTQYF

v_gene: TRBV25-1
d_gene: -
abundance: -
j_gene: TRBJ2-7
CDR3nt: TGTGCCAGCAGTGCGCGTCACAAGGACGAGCAGTACTTC
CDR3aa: CASSARHKDEQYF

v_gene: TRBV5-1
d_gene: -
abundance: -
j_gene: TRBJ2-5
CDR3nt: TGCGCCAGCAGCTTGGTAGCTGAGACCCAGTACTTC
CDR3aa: CASSLVAETQYF

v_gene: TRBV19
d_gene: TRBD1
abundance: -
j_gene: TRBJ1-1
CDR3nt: TGTGCCAGCCGGAAACAGGGGGCGGATGGAGCTTTCTTT
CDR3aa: CASRKQGADGAFF

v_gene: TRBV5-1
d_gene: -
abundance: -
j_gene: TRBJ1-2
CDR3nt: TGCGCCAGCAGCAGGGAATCAGGGAGCGATGGCTACACCTTC
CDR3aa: CASSRESGSDGYTF

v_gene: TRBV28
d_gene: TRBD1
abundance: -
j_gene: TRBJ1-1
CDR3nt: TGTGCCAGCAGTTCTCCAGGGGGCAGGATCCCTGAAGCTTTCTTT
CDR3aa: CASSSPGGRIPEAFF

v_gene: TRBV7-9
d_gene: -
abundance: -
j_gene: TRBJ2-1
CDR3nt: TGTGCCAGCAGCCCTCCAGGGGATGAGCAGTTCTTC
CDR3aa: CASSPPGDEQFF

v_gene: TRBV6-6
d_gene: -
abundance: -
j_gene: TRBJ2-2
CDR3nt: TGTGCCAGCAGCCCCCCCTTGGGTGACAACACCGGGGAGCTGTTTTTT
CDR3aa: CASSPPLGDNTGELFF

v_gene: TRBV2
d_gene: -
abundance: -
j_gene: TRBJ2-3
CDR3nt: TGTGCCAGCTTAAGGCAGGGAAAATCCACAGATACGCAGTATTTT
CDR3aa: CASLRQGKSTDTQYF

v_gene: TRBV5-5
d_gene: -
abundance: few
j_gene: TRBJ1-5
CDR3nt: TGTGCCAGCAGCTTAAATATCGACAGGTCCCATAGCAATCAGCCCCAGCATTTT
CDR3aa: CASSLNIDRSHSNQPQHF

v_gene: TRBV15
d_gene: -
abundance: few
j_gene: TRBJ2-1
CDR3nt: TGTGCCACCAGCAGAGACCCGGCGTACAATGAGCAGTTCTTC
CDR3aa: CATSRDPAYNEQFF

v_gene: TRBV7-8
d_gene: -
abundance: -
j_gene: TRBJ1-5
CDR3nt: TGTGCCAGCAGCTTTACCGGGGCCAATCAGCCCCAGCATTTT
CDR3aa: CASSFTGANQPQHF

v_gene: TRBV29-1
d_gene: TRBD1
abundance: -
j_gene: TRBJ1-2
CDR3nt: TGCAGCGTTGAATGGGGGACAGGGAGGGACGGCTACACCTTC
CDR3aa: CSVEWGTGRDGYTF

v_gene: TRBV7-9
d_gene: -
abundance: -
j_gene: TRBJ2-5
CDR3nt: TGTGCCAGCAGCTTGGACGGGGAAGAGACCCAGTACTTC
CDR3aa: CASSLDGEETQYF

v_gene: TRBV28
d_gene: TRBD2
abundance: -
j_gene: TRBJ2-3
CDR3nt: TGTGCCAGCACCTCGGGGGGGAGCGAGGCGACGCAGTATTTT
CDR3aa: CASTSGGSEATQYF

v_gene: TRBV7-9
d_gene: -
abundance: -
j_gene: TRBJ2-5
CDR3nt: TGTGCCAGCAGCTTAGTGGGCGGGGAACCCCAAGAGACCCAGTACTTC
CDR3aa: CASSLVGGEPQETQYF

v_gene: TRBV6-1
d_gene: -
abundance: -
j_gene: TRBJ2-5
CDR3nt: TGTGCCAGCAGCGAAGCGCCGGCAGGGAGGGAGACCCAGTACTTC
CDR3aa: CASSEAPAGRETQYF

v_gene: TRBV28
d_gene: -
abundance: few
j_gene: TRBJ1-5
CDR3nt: TGTGCCAGCACCTCAGGTAGGGAAGGGCAGCCCCAGCATTTT
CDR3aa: CASTSGREGQPQHF

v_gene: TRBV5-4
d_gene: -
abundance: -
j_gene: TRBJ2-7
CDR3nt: TGTGCCATCGCTCGGGGGGCAGGAGGCTACGAGCAGTACTTC
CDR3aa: CAIARGAGGYEQYF

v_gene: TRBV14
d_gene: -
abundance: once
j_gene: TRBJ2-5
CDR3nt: TGTGCCAGCAGCCAAGGAGAACGAAGGAGAAAGACCCAGTACTTC
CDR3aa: CASSQGERRRKTQYF

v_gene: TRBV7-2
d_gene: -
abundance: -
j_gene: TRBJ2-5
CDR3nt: TGTGCCAGCAGCTTAGGACGGAGGGGGGGGACCCAGTACTTC
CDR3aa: CASSLGRRGGTQYF

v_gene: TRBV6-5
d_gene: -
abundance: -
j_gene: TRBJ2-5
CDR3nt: TGTGCCAGCAGTTACTCGGGGTCGGAGACCCAGTACTTC
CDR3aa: CASSYSGSETQYF